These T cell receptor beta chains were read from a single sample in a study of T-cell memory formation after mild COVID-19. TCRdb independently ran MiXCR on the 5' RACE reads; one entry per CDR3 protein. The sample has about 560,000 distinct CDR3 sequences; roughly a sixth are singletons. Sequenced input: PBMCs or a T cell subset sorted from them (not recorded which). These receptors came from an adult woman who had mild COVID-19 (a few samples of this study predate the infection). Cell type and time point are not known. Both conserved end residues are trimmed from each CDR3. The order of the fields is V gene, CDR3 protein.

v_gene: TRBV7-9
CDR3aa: ASSSSRDLDLAEAF

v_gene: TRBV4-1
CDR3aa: ASSQDTRGDTGELF

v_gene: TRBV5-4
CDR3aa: ASSLDWQHYEQY

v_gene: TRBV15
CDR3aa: ATSHPGHNQPQH

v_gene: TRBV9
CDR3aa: ASSPYRNTEAF

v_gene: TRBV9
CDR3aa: ASSVGTSGDPYNEQF

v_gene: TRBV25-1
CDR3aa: ASSEVPGLAGDETQY

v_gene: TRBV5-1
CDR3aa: ASSFGDRAYNEQF

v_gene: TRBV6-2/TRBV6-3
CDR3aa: ASSYAGGILIGTDTQY

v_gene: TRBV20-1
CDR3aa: SATKAGSHTEAF

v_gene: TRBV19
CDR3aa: ASRSRVEEQY

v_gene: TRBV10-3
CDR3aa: AISGTSGGARNEQF

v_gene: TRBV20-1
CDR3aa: SARRRLGRDTQY

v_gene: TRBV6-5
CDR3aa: ASSYTSGSRNEQF

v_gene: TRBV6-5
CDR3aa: ASSYSGTGALGGYGYT

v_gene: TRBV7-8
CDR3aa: ASTSGRADNEQF

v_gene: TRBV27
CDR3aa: ASSVQGADTEAF

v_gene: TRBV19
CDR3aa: ASSIRRDRDARNIQY

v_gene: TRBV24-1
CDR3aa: ATGDRGPIDTQY

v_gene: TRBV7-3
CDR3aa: ASSRAGSSTDTQY

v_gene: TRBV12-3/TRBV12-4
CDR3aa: ASSPDRDSPLH

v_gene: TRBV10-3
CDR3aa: AISKDVYNEQF

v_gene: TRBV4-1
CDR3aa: ASSHPGGRNEQF

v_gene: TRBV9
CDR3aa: ASSPRAFSTDTQY

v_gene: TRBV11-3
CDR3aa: ASSTFTPGQGVKQF

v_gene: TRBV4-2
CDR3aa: ASSQGGVADTQY

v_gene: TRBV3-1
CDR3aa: ASSQEAGASGVRETQY

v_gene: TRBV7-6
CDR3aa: ASSPTSLGDYGYT

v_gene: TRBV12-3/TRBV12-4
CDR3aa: ASSRGGVTYEQY

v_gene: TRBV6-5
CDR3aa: ASSVTSSAGELF

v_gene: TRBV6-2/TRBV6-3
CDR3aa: ASSAQRGQGTEAF

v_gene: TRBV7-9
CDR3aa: ASSHKTRDGNQPQH

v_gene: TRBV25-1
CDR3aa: ASSGMIGSPNSPLH

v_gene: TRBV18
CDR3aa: ASSPRQARDQY

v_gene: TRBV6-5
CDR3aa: ASSYSGTVHNEQY

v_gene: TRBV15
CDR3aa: ATSRESSGASTDTQY

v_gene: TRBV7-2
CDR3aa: ASSFFRGGREQF

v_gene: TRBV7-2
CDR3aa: ASSLALGGGKTQY

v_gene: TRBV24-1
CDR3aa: ATSDISHEQF

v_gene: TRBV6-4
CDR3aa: ASRISSSYNEQF

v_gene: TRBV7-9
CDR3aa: ASTPWGDTQY

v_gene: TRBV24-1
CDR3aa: ATSDFALDRGSLRNEQF

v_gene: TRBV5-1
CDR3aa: ASSFGDSLYGYT

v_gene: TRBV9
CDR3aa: ASSVAYVTGDYGYT

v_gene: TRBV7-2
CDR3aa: ASSLGGAGGQPQH

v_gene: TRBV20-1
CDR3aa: SAPPGPISSGEQF

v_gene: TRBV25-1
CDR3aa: ASNGWGASGANVLT

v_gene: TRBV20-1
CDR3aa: SAPSYRGTGELF

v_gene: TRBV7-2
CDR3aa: ASSLGRLQYEQY

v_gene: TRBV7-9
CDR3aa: ASSYPTGNQETQY

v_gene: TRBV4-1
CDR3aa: ASSQDREAGKAGELF

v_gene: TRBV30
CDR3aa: AWSVGLAGLTGELF

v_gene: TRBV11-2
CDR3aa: ASNSLRPSGANVLT

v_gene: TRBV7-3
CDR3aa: ASSFSNSYNEQF

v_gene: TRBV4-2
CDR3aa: ASSPGTGRATETQY

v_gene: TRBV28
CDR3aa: ASSLQVVGPQAEQY

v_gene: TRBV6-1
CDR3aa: ATLGSFPYEKLF

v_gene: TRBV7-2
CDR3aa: ASSHLGQGTDTQY

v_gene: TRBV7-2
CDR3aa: ASSLRVSGGRSSYNEQF